The 5 T cell receptor beta chains below were found in one sample sequenced in a study of cytomegalovirus exposure and HLA in healthy donors. The PCR had 60 Vbeta and 13 Jbeta primers. The table came from immunoSEQ multiplex PCR; TCRdb's copy has only in-frame clones and leaves some out. The table lists 120,000 or so clones, 60% to 85% of them singletons. The specimen was PBMCs. The receptors derive from a female donor in good health and CMV-seronegative.

The CDR3 region has the DNA TGTGCCAGCAGTAGGACAGGGGAACCCACAGATACGCAGTATTTT. Protein product: CASSRTGEPTDTQYF. The chain combines TRBV6-1 with TRBJ2-3; 9 bases map to TRBD1. This CDR3 comprises 15 residues. V was pared by 5 bases and J by 2 bases, with 5 bases of the junction left unmatched. Germline V gene lookup returns CDR1 MNHNS and CDR2 SASEGT.

On this clone itself: Sequence at one end of the junction differs from germline and may be a read error. The chain joins TRBV7-9 to TRBJ1-2, with a tentative D call TRBD1 (5 bases). The CDR3 spans 11 residues. The V gene's germline CDR1 is SEHNR and CDR2 FQNEAQ (reference sequence). The CDR3 nucleotides are TGTTCCAGCAGCAGGACATATGGCTACACCTTC. It translates to CSSSRTYGYTF.

This clone has more than one count but fewer than ten. Compared with germline, one end of the junction differs, possibly owing to a read error. CDR3 region: CASSSNNRGSHF. The CDR3 DNA reads as TGTGCCAGCAGTTCTAACAACAGGGGTTCACACTTC. This rearrangement joins TRBV28 to TRBJ2-7; TRBD1 matches 7 bases. CDR1 is MDHEN and CDR2 is SYDVKM in the germline V gene. The CDR3 runs to 12 residues.

The rearrangement links TRBV4-2 to TRBJ2-3; the D is unclear. There are 15 residues in the CDR3. The V end was cut by 1 base, the J end by 2 bases, with 10 bases between. Germline values: CDR1 LGHNA, CDR2 YNFKEQ. The CDR3 DNA reads TGTGCCAGCAGCCAAGTTGGAGCCTCCACAGATACGCAGTATTTT. Residues: CASSQVGASTDTQYF.

The chain uses TRBV6-1 and TRBJ2-5; 8 nucleotides line up with TRBD1. Unmatched junction bases numbered 8, after V lost 6 bases and J lost 5 bases. This CDR3 has 14 residues. Germline assignment: CDR1 MNHNS and CDR2 SASEGT. This CDR3 is CASSDRGLGETQYF. In DNA, the CDR3 is TGTGCCAGCAGCGACAGGGGATTAGGGGAGACCCAGTACTTC.